These 17 T cell receptor beta chains were sequenced from one sample in a study of cytomegalovirus exposure and HLA in healthy donors. With 60 Vbeta and 13 Jbeta primers, the PCR was carried out. Only in-frame clones appear in the TCRdb table, and some are missing; sequencing was by immunoSEQ multiplex PCR. The sample lists under 150,000 clones, 82% occurring once. Specimen: PBMCs. Receptors were obtained from a male donor in good health and CMV-seronegative.

This chain joins TRBV13 and TRBJ2-2, with 10 bases aligning to TRBD1. J lost 3 bases, V lost 5 bases, and 12 bases had no gene match. Germline V lookup: CDR1 PRHDT, CDR2 FYEKMQ (reference sequence). This CDR3 comprises 18 residues. CDR3 amino acids: CASSPPTTGTGDTGELFF. The CDR3 bases are TGTGCCAGCAGCCCACCCACGACCGGGACAGGGGACACCGGGGAGCTGTTTTTT.

The chain uses TRBV4-3 and TRBJ2-1; the D gene is possibly TRBD1 (6 bases). CDR3 size: 18 residues. CDR1 is LGHNA, CDR2 YSLEER, per germline. Trimming stripped 0 bases from V and 5 bases from J, with 20 bases between. The CDR3 nucleotides read TGCGCCAGCAGCCAAGAAACCCCCCAGGGGTGGATGGACAATGAGCAGTTCTTC. Its protein is CASSQETPQGWMDNEQFF.

This chain uses TRBV7-2 with TRBJ2-7; D remains unclear. Germline V lookup: CDR1 SGHTA, CDR2 FQGNSA. This CDR3 is 14 amino acids long. V lost 3 bases to trimming and J lost 1 base, with 10 bases between them. The CDR3 protein is CASSFSGGSYEQYF. In DNA, the CDR3 is TGTGCCAGCAGCTTTTCTGGCGGTTCCTACGAGCAGTACTTC.

The genes are TRBV9 and TRBJ2-7, with D possibly TRBD2 on 6 matching bases. This CDR3 has 12 residues. V was shortened by 3 bases and J by 6 bases, with 10 bases between the two germline ends. CDR1 and CDR2 (germline): SGDLS, YYNGEE. The CDR3 loop is CASSAPRGEQYF. The CDR3 nucleotides read TGTGCCAGCAGCGCCCCGCGGGGCGAGCAGTACTTC.

This rearrangement joins TRBV9 to TRBJ2-1; possible D gene TRBD2, 6 bases. CDR1 and CDR2 (germline): SGDLS, YYNGEE. The germline V and J ends were trimmed by 4 bases and 0 bases, with 17 bases remaining between them. The CDR3 runs 17 residues. Written as DNA, the CDR3 is TGTGCCAGCAGCAGTGGTAGCGGTGCCAGCTCCTACAATGAGCAGTTCTTC. Translation: CASSSGSGASSYNEQFF. Combining the CDR3 with reference TRBV9 and TRBJ2-1 gives the whole variable domain DSGVTQTPKHLITATGQRVTLRCSPRSGDLSVYWYQQSLDQGLQFLIQYYNGEERAKGNILERFSAQQFPDLHSELNLSSLELGDSALYFCASSSGSGASSYNEQFFGPGTRLTVL.

This chain's CDR3 is CASSLMTGGDTEAFF. The CDR3 coding sequence is TGTGCCAGTAGCCTTATGACAGGGGGGGACACTGAAGCTTTCTTT. The genes are TRBV19 and TRBJ1-1; TRBD1 aligns across 9 bases. J was trimmed by 3 bases and V by 6 bases; bases with no gene match: 8. This CDR3 is built from 15 residues. CDR1 LNHDA and CDR2 SQIVND come from the germline V gene (reference sequence).

For the CDR3, the DNA is TGTGCCAGCAGTGATGACAGGGGGGAAAGTCAGCCCCAGCATTTT. Translating gives CASSDDRGESQPQHF. This chain links TRBV25-1 with TRBJ1-5; 9 bases map to TRBD1. The CDR3 extends over 15 amino acids. Germline loops: CDR1 MGHDK, CDR2 SYGVNS. Germline trimming cut 3 bases from V and 6 bases from J; bases unmatched to any gene: 6.

This clone has only one observation. The chain couples TRBV7-9 to TRBJ1-2; D possibly corresponds to TRBD1 (5 bases). Germline CDR1 is SEHNR and CDR2 is FQNEAQ (reference sequence). V dropped 1 base and J dropped 6 bases, with 9 bases sitting between them. The CDR3 extends over 13 amino acids. CDR3 DNA sequence: TGTGCCAGCAGCTTAGATCTCAGGGATGGCTACACCTTC. This gives the protein CASSLDLRDGYTF.

V usage is TRBV27 and J usage is TRBJ2-5; possibly TRBD1 for D (5 bases). Trimming removed 5 bases at V and 4 bases at J, with 17 bases between. Germline CDR1 MNHEY, CDR2 SMNVEV (reference sequence). The CDR3 is 15 amino acids. The CDR3 bases are TGTGCCAGCAGTCCCCTCTCGGACATCCGAGAGACCCAGTACTTC. Protein: CASSPLSDIRETQYF.

The chain has TRBV19 and TRBJ2-3; 8 bases agree with TRBD1. J lost 3 bases, V lost 8 bases, and 7 bases had no gene match. The CDR3 has 14 residues. Germline assignment: CDR1 LNHDA and CDR2 SQIVND (reference sequence). The CDR3 nucleotides are TGTGCCAGTCAACGCAGGGGGCTTACAGATACGCAGTATTTT. This encodes CASQRRGLTDTQYF.

The rearrangement uses TRBV9 and TRBJ1-5; weak D call: TRBD1 (5 bases). Germline CDR1 and CDR2: SGDLS and YYNGEE. Deletions cut 4 bases from V and 0 bases from J, with 14 bases between. The CDR3 is made up of 16 amino acids. The CDR3, as DNA: TGTGCCAGCAGCTTGGGATTGGGACTTAGCAATCAGCCCCAGCATTTT. This translates into CASSLGLGLSNQPQHF.

This chain joins TRBV7-9 and TRBJ2-1; D is perhaps TRBD2 (6 bases). The CDR3 runs to 12 residues. Trimming cost V 10 bases and J 8 bases, with 15 bases left between them. Germline V CDR1 and CDR2: SEHNR, FQNEAQ (reference sequence). In DNA form, the CDR3 reads TGTGCCACCCAATCACTAGCTGATGAGCAGTTCTTC. It specifies CATQSLADEQFF.

The V and J genes are TRBV30 and TRBJ1-5; 7 nucleotides match TRBD1. V trimming: 4 bases; J trimming: 5 bases; junction bases outside the gene matches: 8. Germline V gene data show CDR1 as GTSNPN and CDR2 as SVGIG (reference sequence). CDR3 length equals 14 residues. The CDR3 DNA is TGTGCCTGGAATGCAGGACAGGCGGATCAGCCCCAGCATTTT. Its translation: CAWNAGQADQPQHF. The full variable domain, in which reference TRBV30 and TRBJ1-5 provide the parts outside the CDR3, is SQTIHQWPATLVQPVGSPLSLECTVEGTSNPNLYWYRQAAGRGLQLLFYSVGIGQISSEVPQNLSASRPQDRQFILSSKKLLLSDSGFYLCAWNAGQADQPQHFGDGTRLSIL.

Comments on this clone: Other nucleotide sequences from this sample produce the same CDR3. The V call is TRBV10-3, the J call TRBJ1-1, with D unresolved. Germline V gene data show CDR1 as ENHRY and CDR2 as SYGVKD. V gave up 9 bases and J gave up 10 bases, with 21 bases separating them. The CDR3 is 13 residues long. In DNA, the CDR3 is TGTGCCATTGCCGGAAGACAACCAGGCGTAGCTTTCTTT. Protein product: CAIAGRQPGVAFF.

This clone was seen a handful of times. At one boundary the junction diverges from the germline segment, which might be a read error. The V gene is TRBV4-3, the J gene TRBJ2-7; the match to TRBD1 covers 9 bases. The length of the CDR3 is 15 residues. Germline-derived CDR1 and CDR2 are LGHNA and YSLEER. The CDR3: CASSQGQGPSYEQYF. In nucleotides, the CDR3 is TGCGCCAGCAGTCAAGGACAGGGGCCTTCGTACGAGCAGTACTTC.

This chain connects TRBV4-3 to TRBJ2-1; possibly TRBD2 for D (6 bases). In germline, CDR1 is LGHNA, CDR2 YSLEER. The CDR3 sequence is 16 residues long. The V end lost 0 bases, the J end lost 9 bases, and 18 bases lay between the germline ends. CDR3 nucleotides: TGCGCCAGCAGCCAAGAGGCGGGGACGATAAGGGGTGAGCAGTTCTTC. This translates into CASSQEAGTIRGEQFF.

Only a few counts were recorded for this clone. The chain combines TRBV10-3 with TRBJ1-2; 10 nucleotides align to TRBD1. Germline V CDR1 and CDR2: ENHRY, SYGVKD. The trim removed 6 bases at V and 5 bases at J, leaving 6 bases unmatched. This CDR3 region has 14 residues. This CDR3 is CAIRERDRGYGYTF. CDR3 nucleotide sequence: TGTGCCATCAGGGAAAGGGACAGGGGTTATGGCTACACCTTC.